Listed here are 18 T cell receptor beta chains from one sample, sequenced in a study of T cells in Graves' hyperthyroidism and ophthalmopathy. Amplification of TCR beta CDR3 regions used RNA as the template. Researchers ran a first-round RT-PCR on the TCR CDR3 using the HTBI primer set. TCRdb re-analysed the multiplex PCR reads in MiXCR, keeping a single row per CDR3 protein. The data contain roughly 400,000 distinct CDR3 sequences, around an eighth of them singletons. Sequenced material: blood. Receptors originate from a man aged 50 to 59 with Graves' ophthalmopathy.

This clonotype has more than one count but fewer than ten. V is TRBV14 and J is TRBJ2-4, with 10 bases aligning to TRBD1. With 1 base clipped from V and 1 base from J, the junction kept 4 bases outside the gene matches. Germline V lookup: CDR1 SGHDN, CDR2 FVKESK. The CDR3 consists of 17 residues. The CDR3 sequence is CASSQGRQGAAKNIQYF. The CDR3 nucleotides read TGTGCCAGCAGCCAAGGACGACAGGGGGCGGCCAAAAACATTCAGTACTTC. Based on the CDR3 plus reference TRBV14 and TRBJ2-4, the full variable domain is EAGVTQFPSHSVIEKGQTVTLRCDPISGHDNLYWYRRVMGKEIKFLLHFVKESKQDESGMPNNRFLAERTGGTYSTLKVQPAELEDSGVYFCASSQGRQGAAKNIQYFGAGTRLSVL.

This clonotype was seen a handful of times. The chain employs TRBV29-1 and TRBJ2-7; D gene ambiguous. The CDR3 loop spans 18 amino acids. The germline V gene has CDR1 SQVTM and CDR2 ANQGSEA. Trimming took off 2 bases at V and 3 bases at J, with 26 bases between the two ends. The CDR3 bases are TGCAGCGTTGAATTGAGGCCTATATCAGGACGGGCAAACTACGAGCAGTACTTC. It codes for CSVELRPISGRANYEQYF.

The rearrangement links TRBV11-3 to TRBJ2-5, with TRBD2 identical over 12 bases. The CDR3 is 15 amino acids. The germline CDR1 and CDR2 sequences are SGHNT and YENEEA. The junction had 4 bases not matched to a gene; V was cut back by 6 bases and J by 2 bases. CDR3 in amino acids: CASSHGLAGQETQYF. In DNA, the CDR3 is TGTGCCAGCAGTCATGGACTAGCGGGACAAGAGACCCAGTACTTC. The whole variable domain, filled in from reference TRBV11-3 and TRBJ2-5, reads EAGVVQSPRYKIIEKKQPVAFWCNPISGHNTLYWYLQNLGQGPELLIRYENEEAVDDSQLPKDRFSAERLKGVDSTLKIQPAELGDSAVYLCASSHGLAGQETQYFGPGTRLLVL.

This clonotype was seen a handful of times. The chain recombines TRBV6-1 with TRBJ2-5, with 10 bases aligning to TRBD1. The CDR3 has 15 residues. CDR1 MNHNS and CDR2 SASEGT come from the germline V gene. J was trimmed by 4 bases and V by 6 bases; bases with no gene match: 8. CDR3 DNA sequence: TGTGCCAGCAGAACCTGGGACAGGGGAGGAGAGACCCAGTACTTC. It codes for CASRTWDRGGETQYF.

This clonotype showed up many times. The CDR3 spells CATSGQGNQPQHF. CDR3 sequence (DNA): TGTGCCACCAGTGGGCAGGGCAATCAGCCCCAGCATTTT. J is TRBJ1-5 and V is TRBV24-1; no reliable D call. CDR3 size: 13 residues. The V gene's germline CDR1 is KGHDR and CDR2 SFDVKD. Trimming removed 5 bases at V and 2 bases at J, with 6 bases between.

V is TRBV18 and J is TRBJ2-7; D gene unclear. CDR3 size: 16 residues. Trimming stripped 2 bases from V and 3 bases from J, with 17 bases between. CDR1 is KGHSH, CDR2 LQKENI, per germline. The CDR3 DNA reads as TGTGCCAGCTCACCAGTTTTTAGGAGAGAAAACTACGAGCAGTACTTC. This gives the protein CASSPVFRRENYEQYF.

There are many counts of this clonotype. The chain joins TRBV7-3 to TRBJ2-1, with TRBD1 matching 8 bases. V lost 4 bases and J lost 2; bases outside the gene matches: 4. The germline gives CDR1 SGHTA, CDR2 FQGTGA. The CDR3 runs to 15 residues. CDR3 region: CASSSTGQAYNEQFF. The CDR3 nucleotides are TGTGCCAGCAGCTCTACGGGACAGGCCTACAATGAGCAGTTCTTC.

This clonotype was counted at least ten times. This chain joins TRBV20-1 and TRBJ1-1; D unclear. Germline V gene lookup returns CDR1 DFQATT and CDR2 SNEGSKA (reference sequence). Between the trimmed V and J ends, which lost 2 bases and 8 bases, there was a span of 18 bases. The length of the CDR3 is 14 residues. CDR3 loop: CSARTQSPVMEAFF. In DNA, the CDR3 is TGCAGTGCTAGAACACAGTCCCCGGTCATGGAAGCTTTCTTT.

The V and J genes are TRBV5-4 and TRBJ1-2, with D possibly being TRBD1 (5 bases). V dropped 1 base and J dropped 7 bases, with 11 bases sitting between them. Looked up from germline, CDR1 is SGHNT and CDR2 is YYREEE (reference sequence). The length of the CDR3 is 13 residues. The CDR3 bases are TGTGCCAGCAGCTTGTTGGGGGGGTCTGGCTACACCTTC. It translates to CASSLLGGSGYTF. The whole variable domain, remainder taken from reference TRBV5-4 and TRBJ1-2, is ETGVTQSPTHLIKTRGQQVTLRCSSQSGHNTVSWYQQALGQGPQFIFQYYREEENGRGNFPPRFSGLQFPNYSSELNVNALELDDSALYLCASSLLGGSGYTFGSGTRLTVV.

The genes are TRBV7-9 and TRBJ2-1, with 7 positions matching TRBD1. The CDR3 is 15 amino acids. Germline V lookup: CDR1 SEHNR, CDR2 FQNEAQ (reference sequence). V was pared by 2 bases and J by 4 bases, with 5 bases of the junction left unmatched. The CDR3 loop is CASSLMGTVYNEQFF. The DNA for the CDR3 is TGTGCCAGCAGCTTAATGGGGACAGTTTACAATGAGCAGTTCTTC.

J is TRBJ1-6 and V is TRBV3-1; D is undetermined. Germline assignment: CDR1 LGHDT and CDR2 YNNKEL (reference sequence). The CDR3 covers 14 residues. The V gene lost 4 bases and the J gene lost 5 bases, with 9 bases spanning the gap. The CDR3 bases are TGTGCCAGCAGCCTTACACTGGATAATTCACCCCTCCACTTT. Its protein product is CASSLTLDNSPLHF. Full variable domain (rest looked up from reference TRBV3-1 and TRBJ1-6): DTAVSQTPKYLVTQMGNDKSIKCEQNLGHDTMYWYKQDSKKFLKIMFSYNNKELIINETVPNRFSPKSPDKAHLNLHINSLELGDSAVYFCASSLTLDNSPLHFGNGTRLTVT.

The V and J genes are TRBV29-1 and TRBJ2-1; the match to TRBD1 covers 10 bases. The CDR3 contains 13 residues. The V segment lost 4 bases and the J segment 7 bases; nucleotides outside the gene matches: 4. Germline V lookup: CDR1 SQVTM, CDR2 ANQGSEA. DNA of the CDR3: TGCAGCGTTGCTGACAGGGGGCTGAATGAGCAGTTCTTC. Translation: CSVADRGLNEQFF.

This clonotype was picked up a small number of times. The rearrangement uses TRBV4-2 and TRBJ2-3; unclear D gene. The CDR3 spans 15 residues. The V and J ends lost 3 bases and 2 bases respectively, with 12 bases between them. Per the germline V gene, CDR1 is LGHNA and CDR2 is YNFKEQ. CDR3 loop: CASSQLGQYTDTQYF. Written as DNA, the CDR3 is TGTGCCAGCAGCCAGTTAGGCCAGTACACAGATACGCAGTATTTT.

The chain carries TRBV20-1 and TRBJ2-2, with TRBD2 matching over 12 bases. V was clipped by 3 bases and J by 7 bases; unmatched bases: 15. Per the germline V gene, CDR1 is DFQATT and CDR2 is SNEGSKA (reference sequence). The CDR3 extends over 18 amino acids. DNA for the CDR3: TGCAGTGCTAGGTTAATCCCTAGCGGGAGGGGGATTCACGGGGAGCTGTTTTTT. Residues: CSARLIPSGRGIHGELFF.

V gene TRBV30 combines with J gene TRBJ2-7; TRBD1 aligns across 12 bases. Germline V gene lookup returns CDR1 GTSNPN and CDR2 SVGIG (reference sequence). This CDR3 region has 14 residues. The junction had 3 bases not matched to a gene; V was cut back by 3 bases and J by 3 bases. CDR3 nucleotides: TGTGCCTGGAGAGGGACAGGGGGCTACTACGAGCAGTACTTC. Residues: CAWRGTGGYYEQYF.

The table lists this clonotype with a few counts. The chain joins TRBV20-1 to TRBJ2-4, with D possibly TRBD2 on 5 matching bases. The V end was cut by 4 bases, the J end by 1 base, with 11 bases between. The CDR3 covers 14 residues. Germline V gene data show CDR1 as DFQATT and CDR2 as SNEGSKA (reference sequence). The CDR3 reads CSANSAGAKNIQYF. The DNA of the CDR3 is TGCAGTGCTAATAGCGCCGGGGCCAAAAACATTCAGTACTTC.

The sample holds many counts of this clonotype. This chain connects TRBV11-3 to TRBJ2-1, with 12 positions matching TRBD2. Germline CDR1 is SGHNT and CDR2 is YENEEA. J was trimmed by 8 bases and V by 5 bases; bases with no gene match: 7. The CDR3 has 15 residues. The CDR3 region is CASSARLAGVYEQFF. The CDR3 DNA reads as TGTGCCAGCAGCGCCAGACTAGCGGGAGTATATGAGCAGTTCTTC. The complete variable domain, with remaining parts taken from reference TRBV11-3 and TRBJ2-1, reads EAGVVQSPRYKIIEKKQPVAFWCNPISGHNTLYWYLQNLGQGPELLIRYENEEAVDDSQLPKDRFSAERLKGVDSTLKIQPAELGDSAVYLCASSARLAGVYEQFFGPGTRLTVL.

This clonotype was observed many times. The rearrangement uses TRBV10-3 and TRBJ2-5; 13 bases align to TRBD2. The CDR3 has 14 amino acids. Germline CDR1 reads ENHRY; CDR2 reads SYGVKD. With V trimmed by 6 bases and J by 5 bases, 3 bases remained unmatched. CDR3 nucleotide sequence: TGTGCCATCAGCGGGACTAGCGGGATGGAGACCCAGTACTTC. Protein product: CAISGTSGMETQYF.